A selection of T cell receptor beta chains follows, all from one sample in a study of blood T cell repertoires in COVID-19. Assay: immunoSEQ multiplex PCR; the TCRdb copy retains only in-frame clones and omits some. The table has about 71,000 clones, 75% to 90% seen once; the top ten hold roughly 7.6%. The sequenced sample was peripheral blood. The receptors here all came from a man aged 45-65 years with active COVID-19. Both conserved end residues are part of each CDR3.

TRBV6-2/TRBV6-3,CASSYGGTGNTGELFF
TRBV30,CAWSVKSLTADTQYF
TRBV18,CASSPDSATLKAFF
TRBV20-1,CSASTLSNEQFF
TRBV5-1,CASSRQTSASTDTQYF
TRBV28,CASSLMPGLPETQYF
TRBV3-1/TRBV3-2,CASSQEGGWQPQHF
TRBV5-1,CASSLVAEETQYF
TRBV6-5,CASSYLTGDGYTF
TRBV24-1,CATSDGRDTGELFF
TRBV6-5,CASRKTGEADTEAFF
TRBV5-1,CASSLSLAETTDTQYF
TRBV7-9,CASAKREGRHPRNEQFF
TRBV7-2,CASSYPTGQYKAFF
TRBV5-6,CASSLRGQGERAFF
TRBV18,CASSRGGASTDTQYF
TRBV4-1,CASSQELASYNEQFF
TRBV12-3/TRBV12-4,CASTPGWGDTQYF
TRBV3-1/TRBV3-2,CASSQGLAGSTDTQYF
TRBV10-2,CASSDGAGYPEAFF
TRBV5-6,CASSLGTGSAYNEQFF
TRBV11-2,CASSYTGTGSTDTQYF